Listed here are 2 T cell receptor beta chains from one sample, sequenced in a study of blood T cell repertoires in COVID-19. Sequencing was performed with immunoSEQ multiplex PCR; in TCRdb, only in-frame clones are kept and a portion is missing. The data contain 92,000 or so clones, about 91% of them singletons. Sequenced: peripheral blood. Source of these receptors: a man between 60 and 75 years old with acute or convalescent COVID-19.

The chain is built from TRBV6-1 and TRBJ2-1; D not resolved. CDR3 length: 15 residues. Germline CDR1 MNHNS, CDR2 SASEGT. With 2 bases removed from V and 9 bases from J, the gap between germline ends came to 17 bases. In DNA, the CDR3 is TGTGCCAGCAGTGAACCCCGTGGGCAGTCAGGTGAGCAGTTCTTC. Protein: CASSEPRGQSGEQFF.

The chain employs TRBV30 and TRBJ2-2; 8 nucleotides agree with TRBD1. CDR1 is GTSNPN and CDR2 is SVGIG in the germline V gene (reference sequence). This CDR3 has 16 amino acids. With V trimmed by 4 bases and J by 1 base, 8 bases remained unmatched. The CDR3 loop is CAWKKEQGVNTGELFF. In nucleotides, the CDR3 is TGTGCCTGGAAGAAGGAACAGGGGGTGAACACCGGGGAGCTGTTTTTT.